The 15 T cell receptor beta chains below all came from one sample that was sequenced in a study of identical twins. TCRdb passed the 5' RACE reads through MiXCR, listing each CDR3 protein once. The table has roughly 630,000 distinct CDR3 sequences, 7.1% seen once. Separately, the same data were catalogued under a study of yellow fever vaccine responses in identical twins.

Sequencing was carried out using PBMCs. These receptors came from a woman younger than 35 in good health.

In its sample, this clonotype was seen once. J is TRBJ1-3 and V is TRBV10-3; 9 bases map to TRBD1. The CDR3 extends over 16 amino acids. Germline V gene data show CDR1 as ENHRY and CDR2 as SYGVKD. The V segment lost 5 bases and the J segment 0 bases; nucleotides outside the gene matches: 5. CDR3 in DNA: TGTGCCATCAGTACAGGGGGCCACAGCTCTGGAAACACCATATATTTT. This codes for CAISTGGHSSGNTIYF.

This clonotype was observed a handful of times. This rearrangement joins TRBV29-1 to TRBJ2-7; 7 bases are a match to TRBD1. The CDR3 runs to 13 residues. Trimming at V came to 4 bases and at J to 0 bases, leaving 3 bases not matched to a gene. The V gene's germline CDR1 is SQVTM and CDR2 ANQGSEA. The CDR3: CSVGRDSSYEQYF. The CDR3 coding sequence is TGCAGCGTTGGCCGGGACAGCTCCTACGAGCAGTACTTC.

This clonotype turned up a few times. The CDR3 coding sequence is TGCGCCAGCAGCTTTTCAGGGGTTTACTCCTACAATGAGCAGTTCTTC. Translation gives CASSFSGVYSYNEQFF. The rearrangement joins TRBV5-1 to TRBJ2-1; TRBD1 is a possible D gene (6 bases). V was trimmed by 2 bases and J by 0 bases, leaving 12 bases between them. The CDR3 spans 16 residues. CDR1 and CDR2 from the germline V gene are SGHRS and YFSETQ.

This clonotype was seen a few times. The chain has TRBV12-5 and TRBJ2-1; 11 bases agree with TRBD2. This CDR3 is 16 amino acids long. Per germline, CDR1 LGHNT and CDR2 FRNRAP. Trimming removed 2 bases from V and 5 bases from J; junction bases left unmatched: 5. CDR3 DNA sequence: TGTGCTAGTGGTTTGTCCGGGACTAGCGGAAACAATGAGCAGTTCTTC. It is translated as CASGLSGTSGNNEQFF.

The V call is TRBV4-1, the J call TRBJ2-2; no definite D call. V dropped 1 base and J dropped 10 bases, with 10 bases sitting between them. The CDR3 is 13 amino acids. The V gene's germline CDR1 is MGHRA and CDR2 YSYEKL. The CDR3 sequence: CASSQVVVSELFF. CDR3 in DNA: TGCGCCAGCAGCCAAGTTGTTGTGTCGGAGCTGTTTTTT.

The rearrangement uses TRBV7-2 and TRBJ2-2; tentative D call: TRBD1 (6 bases). The ends were cut back, 5 bases at V and 6 bases at J, with 13 bases in the middle. CDR1 and CDR2 (germline): SGHTA, FQGNSA. This CDR3 spans 14 amino acids. The CDR3 region has the DNA TGTGCCAGCAGCCCAGGGGTCTCTCCCGGGGAGCTGTTTTTT. Its translation: CASSPGVSPGELFF.

In this sample, this clonotype turned up a few times. The chain recombines TRBV27 with TRBJ1-6; TRBD1 matches at 8 bases. The CDR3 has 15 residues. CDR1 is MNHEY, CDR2 SMNVEV, per germline (reference sequence). Unmatched junction bases numbered 8, after V lost 6 bases and J lost 7 bases. The DNA for the CDR3 is TGTGCCAGCAGCCGCAGGGGGCCGTTGAATTCACCCCTCCACTTT. Protein: CASSRRGPLNSPLHF.

This clonotype was counted ten times or more. The chain combines TRBV5-1 with TRBJ1-2; 9 bases line up with TRBD1. CDR3 size: 14 residues. Losses at the gene ends were 4 bases for V and 0 bases for J; bases not matched to a gene: 1. The germline gives CDR1 SGHRS, CDR2 YFSETQ. CDR3 amino acids: CASSGTGSNYGYTF. The CDR3 DNA sequence: TGCGCCAGCAGCGGGACAGGGTCTAACTATGGCTACACCTTC.

The CDR3 region has the DNA TGTGCCAGCAGCCTCGGCTTAGGGAGACAGGGCGTATACAATGAGCAGTTCTTC. It is translated as CASSLGLGRQGVYNEQFF. The chain joins TRBV11-1 to TRBJ2-1; 7 nucleotides match TRBD1. Per germline, CDR1 SGHAT and CDR2 FQDESV (reference sequence). Trimming cost V 5 bases and J 4 bases; bases outside gene matches: 17. The CDR3 length is 18 residues.

This clonotype has more than one count but fewer than ten. The rearrangement links TRBV12-3 or TRBV12-4 to TRBJ2-2; TRBD2 matches at 9 bases. The CDR3 contains 16 residues. The junction had 7 bases not matched to a gene; V was cut back by 3 bases and J by 5 bases. CDR3 sequence reads: CASSFRAGGGTGELFF. The CDR3 nucleotides are TGTGCCAGCAGTTTTCGCGCGGGAGGGGGAACCGGGGAGCTGTTTTTT.

This clonotype was counted ten times or more. The chain is built from TRBV21-1 and TRBJ1-2; whether TRBD1, the table's D call, matches the DNA was not checked. TRBV21-1 is a pseudogene segment. This CDR3 is built from 18 residues. CDR3 sequence: CGSRKRGTGDFGFYGYTF. In DNA form, the CDR3 reads TGTGGCAGCAGAAAGAGAGGGACAGGGGACTTTGGGTTCTATGGCTACACCTTC.

In its sample, this clonotype was seen many times. The gene calls are TRBV29-1 and TRBJ2-1; TRBD2 aligns across 7 bases. The V segment lost 1 base and the J segment 10 bases; nucleotides outside the gene matches: 13. The germline CDR1 and CDR2 sequences are SQVTM and ANQGSEA. The CDR3 is 15 amino acids. CDR3 region: CSVEGAASGPREQFF. CDR3 nucleotides: TGCAGCGTTGAAGGGGCCGCTAGCGGCCCTAGGGAGCAGTTCTTC.

This clonotype has at least ten counts. The chain is built from TRBV7-9 and TRBJ2-2; TRBD1 agrees at 9 bases. The J segment lost 4 bases and the V segment lost 5 bases, leaving 5 bases of the junction unmatched. Germline V gives CDR1 SEHNR, CDR2 FQNEAQ (reference sequence). The CDR3 covers 15 residues. In nucleotides, the CDR3 is TGTGCCAGCAGCCCCGGACAGGGGAGCACCGGGGAGCTGTTTTTT. The encoded protein is CASSPGQGSTGELFF.

Here the CDR3 reads CSARGVAGLKETQYF. The CDR3 bases are TGCAGTGCTAGAGGTGTAGCGGGGTTGAAAGAGACCCAGTACTTC. This chain joins TRBV20-1 and TRBJ2-5, with 8 positions matching TRBD2. The J segment lost 3 bases and the V segment lost 1 base, leaving 7 bases of the junction unmatched. Germline CDR1 is DFQATT and CDR2 is SNEGSKA (reference sequence). This CDR3 is 15 amino acids long.

This clonotype was seen many times. The chain couples TRBV20-1 to TRBJ2-1, with D perhaps TRBD1 or TRBD2 (6 bases each). The V end was cut by 5 bases, the J end by 2 bases, with 13 bases between. Looked up from germline, CDR1 is DFQATT and CDR2 is SNEGSKA (reference sequence). The CDR3 sequence is 14 residues long. CDR3 coding DNA: TGCAGTGCTCCACGGGGGCCCCCCTACAATGAGCAGTTCTTC. It encodes CSAPRGPPYNEQFF.